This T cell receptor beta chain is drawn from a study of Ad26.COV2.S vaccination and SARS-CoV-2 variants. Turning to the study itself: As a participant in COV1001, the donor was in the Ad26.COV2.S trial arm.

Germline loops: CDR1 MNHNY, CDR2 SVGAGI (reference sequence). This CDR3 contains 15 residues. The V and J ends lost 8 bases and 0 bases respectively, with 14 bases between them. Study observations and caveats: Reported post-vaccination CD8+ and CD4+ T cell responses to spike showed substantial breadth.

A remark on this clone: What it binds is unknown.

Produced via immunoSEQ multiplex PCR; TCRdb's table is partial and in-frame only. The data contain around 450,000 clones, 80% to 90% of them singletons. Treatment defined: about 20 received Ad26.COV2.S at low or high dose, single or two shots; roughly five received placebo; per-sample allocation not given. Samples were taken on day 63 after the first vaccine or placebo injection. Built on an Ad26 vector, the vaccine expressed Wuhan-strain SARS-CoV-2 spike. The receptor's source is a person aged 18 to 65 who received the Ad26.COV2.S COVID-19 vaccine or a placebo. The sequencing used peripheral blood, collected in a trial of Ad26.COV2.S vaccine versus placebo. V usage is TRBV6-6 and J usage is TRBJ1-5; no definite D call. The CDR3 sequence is CASDGLSYSNQPQHF. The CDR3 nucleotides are TGTGCCAGCGACGGACTGAGCTATAGCAATCAGCCCCAGCATTTT.